Here is one T cell receptor beta chain with its context. Its cognate antigen is unknown. The data belong to a study of T-cell reconstitution after alpha-beta-depleted transplantation in children. This CDR3 has 17 residues. The trim removed 0 bases at V and 7 bases at J, leaving 12 bases unmatched. Findings and limits, study-wide: Newly produced T cells mostly accounted for T-cell counts and diversity one year post-transplant. There were some patients whose high TCRbeta diversity at day 60 came from surviving recipient T cells and thymic progenitors. At around two months after transplant, the alpha-beta T cells were reportedly derived from several hundred expanded clones that came from non-depleted graft cells.

The authors prepared the TCRbeta library with unique molecular identifiers. Using its own MiXCR run on the PCR reads, TCRdb lists one record per CDR3 protein. The sample lists 450,000 to 700,000 distinct CDR3 sequences, around 27% occurring once. This clonotype was sampled from a boy under three years old with Wiskott-Aldrich syndrome, due to receive a stem cell transplant. V gene TRBV12-3 or TRBV12-4 combines with J gene TRBJ2-7, with 10 nucleotides matching TRBD2. This material consisted of PBMCs, taken before TCRalphabeta/CD19-depleted stem cell transplant. The DNA of the CDR3 is TGTGCCAGCAGTTTAGCGAGTGGGACTAGCGCGGTAGGGGAGCAGTACTTC. Translating it yields CASSLASGTSAVGEQYF.